Reported below is one TCR beta chain. The CDR3 has 16 residues. In germline, CDR1 is SGHRS, CDR2 YFSETQ. V trimming: 0 bases; J trimming: 7 bases; junction bases outside the gene matches: 9. TCRdb's table, derived via immunoSEQ multiplex PCR, lists solely in-frame clones and lacks some. Here the sample spans approximately 250,000 clones, about 91% being singletons. The data originate from a study of blood T cell repertoires in COVID-19. Study-wide context: The United States, Italy and Spain were the sources of the acute and convalescent COVID-19 samples.

The rearrangement uses TRBV5-1 and TRBJ2-1; 8 nucleotides match TRBD2. This clonotype was obtained from a woman aged 40 to 50 with acute COVID-19. Sequences were obtained from PBMCs or T cells enriched from blood (not recorded which). CDR3 amino acids: CASSLGFRTSLNEQFF. In DNA, the CDR3 is TGCGCCAGCAGCTTGGGTTTCAGGACTAGCCTAAATGAGCAGTTCTTC.